This T cell receptor (beta chain) originates from a study of cytomegalovirus exposure and HLA in healthy donors. Study information: Earlier sequencing of about 179 million T cells yielded approximately 100 million unique TCR beta sequences.

The CDR3 covers 16 residues. CDR1 and CDR2 (germline): LNHDA, SQIVND (reference sequence). V lost 3 bases to trimming and J lost 0 bases, with 12 bases between them. While unrecorded immune exposures were likely, the donors were nominally healthy when sampled. 60 Vbeta and 13 Jbeta primers were used in PCR. Original data processing: In a later analysis, roughly 11 million of around 75 million unique beta chains occurred in at least two donors. The repertoire was sequenced with immunoSEQ multiplex PCR; TCRdb's copy has only in-frame clones and lacks some. That table furnishes V, J and clone size, whereas the DNA furnished D and trimming. The table lists 180,000 or so clones, approximately 78% of them singletons. About this clone itself: What it binds is unknown.

Study-level points and caveats: With later analysis, a missense DCLRE1C variant became linked to TCR beta V- and J-gene trimming.

Sequencing used PBMCs. V is TRBV19 and J is TRBJ2-1; possibly TRBD1 for D (6 bases). This TCR was sampled from a young woman in good health and CMV-seronegative. The CDR3 loop is CASSISGQSSYNEQFF. In DNA form, the CDR3 reads TGTGCCAGTAGTATTTCCGGACAGAGCTCCTACAATGAGCAGTTCTTC.